The 8 T cell receptor beta chains below come from one sample, sequenced in a study of CXCR3-negative and CXCR3-positive naive CD8 T cells. The TRB libraries of cDNA were built by UMI-labeled 5' RACE. Reprocessing the 5' RACE reads, TCRdb reports a single entry for every CDR3 protein and omits DNA. The sample spans about 120,000 distinct CDR3 sequences; the ten largest clones claim nearly 0.5%. Sequences were obtained from naive CXCR3- CD8+ T cells from blood. Subset denoted: CD45RO-CCR7+CD27+CD95- naive CD8+ T cells lacking CXCR3 (TNR3-). The receptors shown here come from a human donor in good health. Some clones in this sample may be carry-over from other donors' samples.

V and J are TRBV4-1 and TRBJ2-5; TCRdb's D call, TRBD1, is unchecked because there is no DNA. This CDR3 region has 15 residues. The V gene's germline CDR1 is MGHRA and CDR2 YSYEKL. The CDR3 is CASSREGTGEETQYF.

The chain couples TRBV7-9 to TRBJ1-2; TCRdb names TRBD1, which stays unverified in the absence of DNA. Germline CDR1 SEHNR, CDR2 FQNEAQ (reference sequence). The CDR3 is made up of 14 amino acids. The CDR3 here is CASSPAGGAYGYTF.

The gene calls are TRBV29-1 and TRBJ1-2. The CDR3 extends over 14 amino acids. Germline CDR1 is SQVTM and CDR2 is ANQGSEA. CDR3 loop: CSSTSPRGLSGYTF. Variable domain in full (rest from reference TRBV29-1 and TRBJ1-2): SAVISQKPSRDICQRGTSLTIQCQVDSQVTMMFWYRQQPGQSLTLIATANQGSEATYESGFVIDKFPISRPNLTFSTLTVSNMSPEDSSIYLCSSTSPRGLSGYTFGSGTRLTVV.

The rearrangement links TRBV20-1 to TRBJ2-7; as DNA is missing, the TRBD1 call by TCRdb cannot be tested. This CDR3 is 13 amino acids long. Germline V gene sequence: CDR1 DFQATT, CDR2 SNEGSKA (reference sequence). CDR3 protein: CSAIPWTGAEQYF.

J is TRBJ1-5 and V is TRBV6-4; the D call of TRBD1 rests on TCRdb alone, since no DNA is present to check it. Germline CDR1 is MRHNA and CDR2 is SNTAGT. The CDR3 extends over 13 amino acids. CDR3 in amino acids: CASSRDSNQPQHF.

This sequence joins TRBV5-4 and TRBJ2-2. CDR1 SGHNT and CDR2 YYREEE come from the germline V gene (reference sequence). This CDR3 has 12 amino acids. CDR3 residues: CASTFPTGELFF. Full variable domain (remainder filled in from reference TRBV5-4 and TRBJ2-2): ETGVTQSPTHLIKTRGQQVTLRCSSQSGHNTVSWYQQALGQGPQFIFQYYREEENGRGNFPPRFSGLQFPNYSSELNVNALELDDSALYLCASTFPTGELFFGEGSRLTVL.

The chain has TRBV12-3 or TRBV12-4 and TRBJ2-1; TCRdb picks TRBD2, but there is no DNA to check that call. The CDR3 is 16 amino acids. The CDR3 spells CASSRFRLAGDNEQFF.

The chain couples TRBV7-9 to TRBJ1-1. The CDR3 runs to 12 residues. The germline V gene has CDR1 SEHNR and CDR2 FQNEAQ (reference sequence). The CDR3 spells CASRYANTEAFF.